Below are 20 T cell receptor beta chains sequenced from a single sample in a study of blood T cell repertoires in COVID-19. Profiled with immunoSEQ multiplex PCR; TCRdb holds only in-frame clones, not every one. The sample shows about 280,000 clones, around 84% of them seen only once. The sequenced sample consisted of PBMCs or T cells enriched from blood (not recorded which). These receptors all come from a man between 35 and 55 years old who had been exposed to COVID-19.

The chain links TRBV7-3 to TRBJ1-1, with 7 nucleotides matching TRBD1. The CDR3 is made up of 15 amino acids. The germline V gene has CDR1 SGHTA and CDR2 FQGTGA. V trimming: 5 bases; J trimming: 1 base; junction bases outside the gene matches: 7. The CDR3, as DNA: TGTGCCAGCAGCGCGACCGGGACAGAGAACACTGAAGCTTTCTTT. This encodes CASSATGTENTEAFF. Based on the CDR3 plus reference TRBV7-3 and TRBJ1-1, the full variable domain is GAGVSQTPSNKVTEKGKYVELRCDPISGHTALYWYRQSLGQGPEFLIYFQGTGAADDSGLPNDRFFAVRPEGSVSTLKIQRTERGDSAVYLCASSATGTENTEAFFGQGTRLTVV.

The V call is TRBV21-1, the J call TRBJ2-5; the table's D call TRBD1 went unverified against the DNA. TRBV21-1 is a pseudogene. This CDR3 is built from 16 residues. CDR3 nucleotide sequence: TGTGCCAGCAGACTTAATACAGGGGAGCTTCGAGAGACCCAGTACTTC. This codes for CASRLNTGELRETQYF.

The chain carries TRBV6-1 and TRBJ1-2; D is unclear. CDR3 length: 12 amino acids. Trimming removed 2 bases at V and 8 bases at J, with 9 bases between. Germline-derived CDR1 and CDR2 are MNHNS and SASEGT. The CDR3 sequence is CASSEIRAGYTF. In nucleotides, the CDR3 is TGTGCCAGCAGTGAAATCCGAGCCGGCTACACCTTC.

The chain joins TRBV15 to TRBJ2-1; D ambiguous. CDR1 is LNHNV and CDR2 is YYDKDF in the germline V gene (reference sequence). This CDR3 has 15 residues. V was cut by 6 bases and J by 2 bases, with 14 bases left in between. The CDR3 region has the DNA TGTGCCACCAGGACGATGGCGACAACCTACAATGAGCAGTTCTTC. Its protein is CATRTMATTYNEQFF. Filled out from reference TRBV15 and TRBJ2-1, the complete variable domain reads DAMVIQNPRYQVTQFGKPVTLSCSQTLNHNVMYWYQQKSSQAPKLLFHYYDKDFNNEADTPDNFQSRRPNTSFCFLDIRSPGLGDTAMYLCATRTMATTYNEQFFGPGTRLTVL.

The chain joins TRBV30 to TRBJ1-5, with D tentatively TRBD1 (5 bases). Per germline, CDR1 GTSNPN and CDR2 SVGIG (reference sequence). Trimming removed 3 bases from V and 1 base from J, with 16 bases in between. CDR3 length equals 16 residues. This CDR3 reads CAWSPPRVFSNQPQHF. As DNA, the CDR3 is TGTGCCTGGAGCCCCCCCAGGGTTTTCAGCAATCAGCCCCAGCATTTT.

The J gene is TRBJ2-7, the V gene TRBV4-1; 7 bases align to TRBD1. The V gene end was trimmed by 1 base and the J gene end by 1 base; junction bases not matched to a gene: 4. The CDR3 sequence is 15 residues long. CDR1 is MGHRA, CDR2 YSYEKL, per germline. CDR3: CASSQGQGGSYEQYF. In nucleotides, the CDR3 is TGCGCCAGCAGCCAAGGACAGGGTGGTTCCTACGAGCAGTACTTC.

The chain combines TRBV15 with TRBJ1-1, with no clear D. There are 14 residues in the CDR3. Trimming took 11 bases from V and 1 from J, leaving 17 bases between them. Germline values: CDR1 LNHNV, CDR2 YYDKDF (reference sequence). The CDR3 here is CAPTSKEGNTEAFF. As DNA, the CDR3 is TGTGCCCCTACTTCTAAAGAGGGGAACACTGAAGCTTTCTTT.

This clone turned up a few times. The gene calls are TRBV19 and TRBJ2-1, with 8 positions matching TRBD2. Germline-derived CDR1 and CDR2 are LNHDA and SQIVND (reference sequence). CDR3 length: 16 amino acids. V was pared by 5 bases and J by 2 bases, with 8 bases of the junction left unmatched. The CDR3, as DNA: TGTGCCAGTAGTCCGAAGGGACTAGTTCCCTACAATGAGCAGTTCTTC. This gives the protein CASSPKGLVPYNEQFF.

The rearrangement links TRBV5-1 to TRBJ2-7; maybe TRBD1 (6 bases). Deletions cut 5 bases from V and 4 bases from J, with 19 bases between. This CDR3 has 15 amino acids. The germline CDR1 and CDR2 sequences are SGHRS and YFSETQ. The CDR3 is CASRSEPGQLYEQYF. The CDR3 DNA reads TGCGCCAGCAGGTCGGAACCGGGACAACTATACGAGCAGTACTTC. The full variable domain, rest sourced from reference TRBV5-1 and TRBJ2-7, is KAGVTQTPRYLIKTRGQQVTLSCSPISGHRSVSWYQQTPGQGLQFLFEYFSETQRNKGNFPGRFSGRQFSNSRSEMNVSTLELGDSALYLCASRSEPGQLYEQYFGPGTRLTVT.

The V call is TRBV7-2, the J call TRBJ2-3; the match to TRBD1 covers 9 bases. The length of the CDR3 is 19 residues. Per the germline V gene, CDR1 is SGHTA and CDR2 is FQGNSA. V shed 1 base, J shed 2 bases, and the junction held 13 bases outside the gene matches. This CDR3 reads CASSLGGGQGWLDTDTQYF. CDR3 DNA: TGTGCCAGCAGCTTAGGGGGGGGACAGGGTTGGTTGGACACAGATACGCAGTATTTT.

The genes are TRBV10-3 and TRBJ2-1, with 7 bases lining up with TRBD1. V was pared by 6 bases and J by 4 bases, with 9 bases of the junction left unmatched. Looked up from germline, CDR1 is ENHRY and CDR2 is SYGVKD. The CDR3 runs 15 residues. CDR3 nucleotide sequence: TGTGCCATCAGGACGGGACAGCGTATGTACAATGAGCAGTTCTTC. Its translation is CAIRTGQRMYNEQFF.

The chain uses TRBV2 and TRBJ1-2, with 9 bases lining up with TRBD1. CDR1 is SNHLY and CDR2 is FYNNEI in the germline V gene. CDR3 length: 14 amino acids. Germline trimming cut 6 bases from V and 8 bases from J; bases unmatched to any gene: 10. The CDR3 here is CASSELTGGNGYTF. CDR3 bases: TGTGCCAGCAGCGAACTCACAGGGGGCAACGGCTACACCTTC.

This clone was detected only a few times. The chain joins TRBV14 to TRBJ2-3, with D possibly matching TRBD2 (5 bases). The CDR3 has 16 amino acids. Germline assignment: CDR1 SGHDN and CDR2 FVKESK. Trimming stripped 3 bases from V and 3 bases from J, with 16 bases between. This chain's CDR3 is CASSQGGRVSTDTQYF. CDR3 DNA sequence: TGTGCCAGCAGCCAGGGCGGGCGGGTTTCGACAGATACGCAGTATTTT.

The V and J genes are TRBV11-3 and TRBJ1-1, with D uncertain. Trimming took 4 bases from V and 0 from J, leaving 3 bases between them. The CDR3 loop spans 12 amino acids. Germline loops: CDR1 SGHNT, CDR2 YENEEA. The CDR3 DNA is TGTGCCAGCAGCTCTATGAACACTGAAGCTTTCTTT. Translated: CASSSMNTEAFF.

The gene calls are TRBV18 and TRBJ2-2, with 8 bases that match TRBD2. This CDR3 contains 15 residues. Germline-derived CDR1 and CDR2 are KGHSH and LQKENI. Germline trimming cut 6 bases from V and 0 bases from J; bases unmatched to any gene: 3. CDR3 protein: CASSTGGTNTGELFF. Here the CDR3 DNA reads TGTGCCAGCTCGACGGGGGGGACGAACACCGGGGAGCTGTTTTTT.

This rearrangement joins TRBV29-1 to TRBJ1-2, with unresolved D. Germline-derived CDR1 and CDR2 are SQVTM and ANQGSEA. V was clipped by 2 bases and J by 2 bases, with 12 bases between them. The CDR3 consists of 14 residues. DNA for the CDR3: TGCAGCGTTGAATGGCGGAGACCCAACTATGGCTACACCTTC. Residues: CSVEWRRPNYGYTF.

The gene calls are TRBV30 and TRBJ2-5; 7 bases line up with TRBD2. There are 14 residues in the CDR3. Losses at the gene ends were 2 bases for V and 5 bases for J; bases not matched to a gene: 8. The germline gives CDR1 GTSNPN, CDR2 SVGIG (reference sequence). The CDR3 protein is CAWSQRAGEETQYF. Written as DNA, the CDR3 is TGTGCCTGGAGTCAGAGGGCGGGAGAGGAGACCCAGTACTTC.

The table lists this clone with a few counts. The chain couples TRBV12-3 or TRBV12-4 to TRBJ1-1; the D gene is possibly TRBD1 (5 bases). The CDR3 contains 12 residues. The V end lost 5 bases, the J end lost 4 bases, and 8 bases lay between the germline ends. CDR3 loop: CASSPRVTEAFF. CDR3 sequence (DNA): TGTGCCAGCAGTCCCAGGGTCACTGAAGCTTTCTTT.

This clone was counted only a few times. V is TRBV7-9 and J is TRBJ1-2; 10 bases fit TRBD1. The CDR3 loop spans 15 amino acids. V lost 3 bases to trimming and J lost 4 bases; unmatched junction nucleotides: 5. Germline V gene data show CDR1 as SEHNR and CDR2 as FQNEAQ (reference sequence). As DNA, the CDR3 is TGTGCCAGCAGCTTGACAGGGGGCATGGTCTATGGCTACACCTTC. Protein product: CASSLTGGMVYGYTF.

V usage is TRBV7-9 and J usage is TRBJ2-1; D is uncertain. The CDR3 spans 12 residues. The germline V gene encodes CDR1 SEHNR and CDR2 FQNEAQ (reference sequence). V was pared by 4 bases and J by 9 bases, with 10 bases between. CDR3: CASSSIIGEQFF. CDR3 DNA sequence: TGTGCCAGCAGCTCTATTATTGGTGAGCAGTTCTTC.